Following are 3 T cell receptor beta chains from one sample sequenced in a study of early T cells in non-severe SARS-CoV-2 infection. TCRdb re-called the 5' RACE reads with MiXCR, one entry per CDR3 protein. The sample yields some 60,000 distinct CDR3 sequences, roughly 9.7% seen once. Sequenced input: whole blood. The receptors originated from an adult who was a healthcare worker with PCR-confirmed SARS-CoV-2 infection or an uninfected control (not recorded which).

The chain joins TRBV6-6 to TRBJ1-1, with D unclear. Germline CDR1 MNHNY, CDR2 SVGAGI (reference sequence). The CDR3 has 14 residues. V was clipped by 3 bases and J by 4 bases, with 12 bases between them. Here the CDR3 reads CASSYEELGTEAFF. In nucleotides, the CDR3 is TGTGCCAGCAGTTATGAGGAATTGGGCACTGAAGCTTTCTTT.

In this sample, this clonotype turned up many times. J is TRBJ2-5 and V is TRBV29-1; maybe TRBD1 (5 bases). This CDR3 region has 12 residues. Germline values: CDR1 SQVTM, CDR2 ANQGSEA. V was trimmed by 2 bases and J by 3 bases, leaving 7 bases between them. The CDR3 region is CSVEKGEETQYF. CDR3 in DNA: TGCAGCGTTGAAAAAGGGGAAGAGACCCAGTACTTC.

Ten or more counts support this clonotype. The chain is built from TRBV15 and TRBJ2-1; tentative D call: TRBD1 (6 bases). Trimming stripped 0 bases from V and 2 bases from J, with 11 bases between. This CDR3 has 16 amino acids. Looked up from germline, CDR1 is LNHNV and CDR2 is YYDKDF (reference sequence). CDR3 coding DNA: TGTGCCACCAGCAGAGATCGCCAGGGGACCTACAATGAGCAGTTCTTC. As protein: CATSRDRQGTYNEQFF.